These 19 T cell receptor beta chains were all obtained from the same sample, sequenced in a study of Ad26.COV2.S vaccination and SARS-CoV-2 variants. Treatment noted: some 20 received Ad26.COV2.S at low or high dose, single or two shots; about five received placebo; per-sample allocation not given. Samples came from day 63 after the first vaccine or placebo injection. Profiling relied on immunoSEQ multiplex PCR, and the TCRdb table lists in-frame clones only, not all of them. Among 200,000 to 300,000 clones, roughly 90% were seen once, and the ten largest hold roughly 10%. The sample here was peripheral blood, taken in a trial of Ad26.COV2.S vaccine versus placebo. The receptors derive from a person aged 18-65 years who received the Ad26.COV2.S COVID-19 vaccine or a placebo.

In this sample, this clone turned up once. The rearrangement links TRBV10-1 to TRBJ2-7; no reliable D call. The CDR3 sequence is 12 residues long. The V end was cut by 3 bases, the J end by 2 bases, with 5 bases between. Germline CDR1 is WNHNN and CDR2 is SYGVQD (reference sequence). The DNA for the CDR3 is TGCGCCAGCAGTGACCCAGCCTACGAGCAGTACTTC. Protein sequence: CASSDPAYEQYF.

The rearrangement links TRBV19 to TRBJ1-5; TRBD1 agrees at 8 bases. The CDR3 contains 15 residues. V was pared by 3 bases and J by 0 bases, with 1 base of the junction left unmatched. Germline V gene data show CDR1 as LNHDA and CDR2 as SQIVND (reference sequence). CDR3 in amino acids: CASSMGQVSNQPQHF. CDR3 DNA sequence: TGTGCCAGTAGTATGGGACAGGTTAGCAATCAGCCCCAGCATTTT.

The chain is built from TRBV5-6 and TRBJ1-1; D is unclear. Per the germline V gene, CDR1 is SGHDT and CDR2 is YYEEEE. The CDR3 is made up of 16 amino acids. The V end was cut by 4 bases, the J end by 1 base, with 17 bases between. The CDR3 region is CASSTRRFSGNTEAFF. CDR3 sequence (DNA): TGTGCCAGCAGCACCCGGAGGTTTTCGGGGAACACTGAAGCTTTCTTT. The entire variable domain, with the rest obtained from reference TRBV5-6 and TRBJ1-1, is as follows: DAGVTQSPTHLIKTRGQQVTLRCSPKSGHDTVSWYQQALGQGPQFIFQYYEEEERQRGNFPDRFSGHQFPNYSSELNVNALLLGDSALYLCASSTRRFSGNTEAFFGQGTRLTVV.

V gene TRBV3-1 (or the pseudogene TRBV3-2) combines with J gene TRBJ1-5; D is undetermined. Trimming removed 3 bases from V and 5 bases from J, with 5 bases in between. Germline V lookup: CDR1 LGHDT, CDR2 YNNKEL (reference sequence). The CDR3 has 12 residues. The CDR3 reads CASSHPDQPQHF. The CDR3 region has the DNA TGTGCCAGCAGCCATCCGGATCAGCCCCAGCATTTT.

This sequence joins TRBV19 and TRBJ2-7; no reliable D call. The CDR3 totals 13 residues. The ends were cut back, 4 bases at V and 5 bases at J, with 12 bases in the middle. The germline V gene encodes CDR1 LNHDA and CDR2 SQIVND (reference sequence). For the CDR3, the DNA is TGTGCCAGTAGTAATCCGGGTGAAAACGAGCAGTACTTC. Protein product: CASSNPGENEQYF.

This chain links TRBV10-3 with TRBJ2-7; D gene unclear. Germline CDR1 is ENHRY and CDR2 is SYGVKD. The CDR3 spans 15 residues. The V gene lost 3 bases and the J gene lost 0 bases, with 12 bases spanning the gap. DNA for the CDR3: TGTGCCATCAGTGAAGGACCTCAAAGCTCCTACGAGCAGTACTTC. Its protein is CAISEGPQSSYEQYF.

Concerning this clone itself: The sample has other DNA sequences that encode this CDR3 too. The V gene is TRBV12-3 or TRBV12-4, the J gene TRBJ1-5, with D possibly matching TRBD1 (5 bases). The V end lost 3 bases, the J end lost 3 bases, and 6 bases lay between the germline ends. The CDR3 covers 13 residues. In DNA, the CDR3 is TGTGCCAGCAGTTTGGGGGTCAATCAGCCCCAGCATTTT. Amino acids: CASSLGVNQPQHF.

The chain has TRBV7-9 and TRBJ2-1; TRBD1 agrees at 7 bases. This CDR3 region has 14 residues. CDR1 is SEHNR and CDR2 is FQNEAQ in the germline V gene (reference sequence). Losses at the gene ends were 6 bases for V and 9 bases for J; bases not matched to a gene: 11. CDR3 nucleotides: TGTGCCAGCAGTTCCCCGGACAGGCCCCCTGAGCAGTTCTTC. It specifies CASSSPDRPPEQFF.

V and J are TRBV5-4 and TRBJ2-1, with 7 positions matching TRBD1. Trimming at V came to 9 bases and at J to 2 bases, leaving 5 bases not matched to a gene. The CDR3 totals 13 residues. CDR1 and CDR2 (germline): SGHNT, YYREEE (reference sequence). The CDR3 DNA reads TGTGCCACCCAGACAGGGACCTACAATGAGCAGTTCTTC. Translated, it gives CATQTGTYNEQFF.

The V and J genes are TRBV28 and TRBJ2-7; TRBD1 matches 7 bases. The CDR3 spans 12 residues. CDR1 is MDHEN and CDR2 is SYDVKM in the germline V gene. Trimming at V came to 7 bases and at J to 4 bases, leaving 4 bases not matched to a gene. Here the CDR3 reads CASKSGQYEQYF. The DNA of the CDR3 is TGTGCCAGCAAATCGGGACAGTACGAGCAGTACTTC.

The rearrangement uses TRBV5-1 and TRBJ2-5; 7 bases match TRBD1. This CDR3 is built from 13 residues. Per the germline V gene, CDR1 is SGHRS and CDR2 is YFSETQ. The junction had 1 base not matched to a gene; V was cut back by 4 bases and J by 1 base. This CDR3 is CASSRDSQETQYF. Written as DNA, the CDR3 is TGCGCCAGCAGCAGGGACAGCCAAGAGACCCAGTACTTC. The full variable domain, in which reference TRBV5-1 and TRBJ2-5 provide the parts outside the CDR3, is KAGVTQTPRYLIKTRGQQVTLSCSPISGHRSVSWYQQTPGQGLQFLFEYFSETQRNKGNFPGRFSGRQFSNSRSEMNVSTLELGDSALYLCASSRDSQETQYFGPGTRLLVL.

This sequence joins TRBV9 and TRBJ2-3; D is undetermined. CDR3 length: 15 amino acids. Trimming left V 0 bases short and J 0 bases short, with 8 bases between. CDR1 is SGDLS, CDR2 YYNGEE, per germline. Here the CDR3 DNA reads TGTGCCAGCAGCGTAGAGCCCATTAGCACAGATACGCAGTATTTT. Translation gives CASSVEPISTDTQYF. Drawing the rest from reference TRBV9 and TRBJ2-3, the complete variable domain is DSGVTQTPKHLITATGQRVTLRCSPRSGDLSVYWYQQSLDQGLQFLIQYYNGEERAKGNILERFSAQQFPDLHSELNLSSLELGDSALYFCASSVEPISTDTQYFGPGTRLTVL.

This clone was detected once. V gene TRBV7-9 combines with J gene TRBJ2-2; D unresolved. With 3 bases removed from V and 6 bases from J, the gap between germline ends came to 8 bases. The CDR3 is 13 amino acids. Germline V lookup: CDR1 SEHNR, CDR2 FQNEAQ (reference sequence). The chain's CDR3 is CASSFKGSGELFF. DNA for the CDR3: TGTGCCAGCAGCTTTAAAGGGTCCGGGGAGCTGTTTTTT.

A few counts support this clone. In the same sample, other DNA sequences code for this CDR3. This chain joins TRBV6-2 or TRBV6-3 and TRBJ1-1; 9 nucleotides match TRBD1. CDR1 and CDR2 (germline): MNHEY, SVGEGT. Trimming at V came to 4 bases and at J to 4 bases, leaving 1 base not matched to a gene. This CDR3 has 13 residues. The CDR3 DNA is TGTGCCAGCAGTTTGACAGGGGGCACTGAAGCTTTCTTT. This encodes CASSLTGGTEAFF.

The chain combines TRBV5-1 with TRBJ2-7, with 11 nucleotides matching TRBD2. The CDR3 spans 16 residues. Germline CDR1 SGHRS, CDR2 YFSETQ. Trimming at V came to 2 bases and at J to 3 bases, leaving 7 bases not matched to a gene. The CDR3 sequence is CASSLTGTSGYYEQYF. The CDR3 nucleotides read TGCGCCAGCAGCTTAACTGGGACTAGCGGTTACTACGAGCAGTACTTC.

J is TRBJ2-7 and V is TRBV5-1; 7 bases are a match to TRBD1. Germline V gene sequence: CDR1 SGHRS, CDR2 YFSETQ. J was trimmed by 2 bases and V by 0 bases; bases with no gene match: 5. The length of the CDR3 is 15 residues. Here the CDR3 reads CASSLVGGSTYEQYF. The CDR3, as DNA: TGCGCCAGCAGCTTGGTAGGGGGCAGTACCTACGAGCAGTACTTC.

The rearrangement uses TRBV4-1 and TRBJ2-2; 15 positions match TRBD2. V dropped 4 bases and J dropped 0; count of bases not matched to a gene: 3. CDR3 length equals 18 residues. Germline V gene data show CDR1 as MGHRA and CDR2 as YSYEKL. CDR3 sequence reads: CASSPGLAGGANTGELFF. In nucleotides, the CDR3 is TGCGCCAGCAGCCCGGGACTAGCGGGAGGCGCGAACACCGGGGAGCTGTTTTTT.

This sequence joins TRBV14 and TRBJ1-1; 8 nucleotides align to TRBD1. Germline V CDR1 and CDR2: SGHDN, FVKESK. J lost 4 bases, V lost 4 bases, and 5 bases had no gene match. The CDR3 consists of 14 residues. The CDR3 DNA follows: TGTGCCAGCAGCCGTGGACAGGGTGGCACTGAAGCTTTCTTT. Translated, it gives CASSRGQGGTEAFF. Full variable domain (remainder filled in from reference TRBV14 and TRBJ1-1): EAGVTQFPSHSVIEKGQTVTLRCDPISGHDNLYWYRRVMGKEIKFLLHFVKESKQDESGMPNNRFLAERTGGTYSTLKVQPAELEDSGVYFCASSRGQGGTEAFFGQGTRLTVV.

The gene calls are TRBV7-2 and TRBJ1-5; 10 bases fit TRBD1. Germline assignment: CDR1 SGHTA and CDR2 FQGNSA. The ends lost 5 bases at V and 9 bases at J; junction bases unmatched: 7. The CDR3 consists of 14 residues. This CDR3 is CASSQRTGGRPQHF. For the CDR3, the DNA is TGTGCCAGCAGCCAGAGGACAGGGGGTAGGCCCCAGCATTTT. The full variable domain, with the rest looked up from reference TRBV7-2 and TRBJ1-5, is GAGVSQSPSNKVTEKGKDVELRCDPISGHTALYWYRQSLGQGLEFLIYFQGNSAPDKSGLPSDRFSAERTGGSVSTLTIQRTQQEDSAVYLCASSQRTGGRPQHFGDGTRLSIL.